This T cell receptor beta chain originates from a study of cytomegalovirus exposure and HLA in healthy donors. The PCR used 60 Vbeta and 13 Jbeta primers. Libraries were prepared by immunoSEQ multiplex PCR; TCRdb keeps only in-frame clonotypes and omits some of them. The sample consists of tens of thousands of clones, around 77% of them appearing once. This clone was seen more than once but under ten times. The antigen is unknown. The study, taken as a whole, reports: The authors later found HLA-associated TCR beta chains more clonally expanded than equally common others.

Nominal health characterized the donors when sampled, though unrecorded immune exposures were likely. The CDR3 extends over 15 amino acids. The germline CDR1 and CDR2 sequences are SGHAT and FQNNGV. The V and J ends lost 5 bases and 1 base respectively, with 14 bases between them. This TCR was recovered from a woman in her thirties in good health and CMV-seropositive. The genes are TRBV11-2 and TRBJ1-1; unclear D gene. The sample was PBMCs. CDR3 bases: TGTGCCAGCAGCCTACGACTGGGTGGGAACACTGAAGCTTTCTTT. It specifies CASSLRLGGNTEAFF.